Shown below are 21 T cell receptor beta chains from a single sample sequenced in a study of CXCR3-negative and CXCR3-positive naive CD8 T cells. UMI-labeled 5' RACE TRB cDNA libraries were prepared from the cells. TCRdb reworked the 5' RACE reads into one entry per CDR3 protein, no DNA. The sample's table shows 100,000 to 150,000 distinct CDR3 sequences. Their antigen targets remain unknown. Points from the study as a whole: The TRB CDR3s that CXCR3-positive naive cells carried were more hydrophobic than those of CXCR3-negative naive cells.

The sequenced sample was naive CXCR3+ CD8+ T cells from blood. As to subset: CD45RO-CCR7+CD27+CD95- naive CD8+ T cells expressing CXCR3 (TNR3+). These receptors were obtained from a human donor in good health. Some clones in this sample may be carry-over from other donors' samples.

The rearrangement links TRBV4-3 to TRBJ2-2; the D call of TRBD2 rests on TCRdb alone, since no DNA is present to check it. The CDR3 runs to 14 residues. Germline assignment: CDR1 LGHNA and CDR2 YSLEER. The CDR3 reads CASSQDGGPGELFF.

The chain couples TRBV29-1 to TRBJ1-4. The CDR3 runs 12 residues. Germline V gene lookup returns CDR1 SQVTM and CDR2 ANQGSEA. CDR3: CSGIVEGEKLFF.

The CDR3 here is CASSLLGEAYEQYF. The J gene is TRBJ2-7, the V gene TRBV19; TCRdb designates TRBD2, a call that cannot be tested without DNA. The CDR3 runs 14 residues. Germline CDR1 reads LNHDA; CDR2 reads SQIVND (reference sequence).

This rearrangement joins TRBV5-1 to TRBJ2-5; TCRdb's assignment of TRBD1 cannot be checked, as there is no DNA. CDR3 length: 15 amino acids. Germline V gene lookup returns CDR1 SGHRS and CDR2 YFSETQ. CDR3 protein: CASSSWTGGQETQYF.

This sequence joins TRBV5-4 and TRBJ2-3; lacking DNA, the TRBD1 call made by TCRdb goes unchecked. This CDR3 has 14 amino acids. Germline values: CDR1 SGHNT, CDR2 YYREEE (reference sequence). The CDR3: CASSLTGGADTQYF.

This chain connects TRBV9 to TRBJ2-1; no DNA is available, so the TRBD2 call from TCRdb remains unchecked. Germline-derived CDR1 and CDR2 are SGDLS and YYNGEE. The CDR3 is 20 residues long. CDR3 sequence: CASSFSLWTSGGSSYNEQFF. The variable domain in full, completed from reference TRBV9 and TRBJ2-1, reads DSGVTQTPKHLITATGQRVTLRCSPRSGDLSVYWYQQSLDQGLQFLIQYYNGEERAKGNILERFSAQQFPDLHSELNLSSLELGDSALYFCASSFSLWTSGGSSYNEQFFGPGTRLTVL.

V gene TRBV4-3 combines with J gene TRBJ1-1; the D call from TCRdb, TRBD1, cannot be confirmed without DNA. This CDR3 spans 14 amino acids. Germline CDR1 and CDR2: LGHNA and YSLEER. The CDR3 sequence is CASTLGQGATEAFF.

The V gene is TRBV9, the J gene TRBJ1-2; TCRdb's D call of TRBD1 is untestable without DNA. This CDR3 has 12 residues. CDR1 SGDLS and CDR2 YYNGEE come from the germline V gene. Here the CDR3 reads CASSVEQEGYTF.

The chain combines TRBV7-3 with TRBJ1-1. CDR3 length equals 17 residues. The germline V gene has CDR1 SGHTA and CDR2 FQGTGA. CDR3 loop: CASSLIWFGPVNTEAFF.

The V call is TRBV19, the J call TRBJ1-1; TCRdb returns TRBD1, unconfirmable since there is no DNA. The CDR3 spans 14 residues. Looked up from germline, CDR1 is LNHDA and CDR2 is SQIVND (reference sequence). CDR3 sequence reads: CASTQGVANTEAFF.

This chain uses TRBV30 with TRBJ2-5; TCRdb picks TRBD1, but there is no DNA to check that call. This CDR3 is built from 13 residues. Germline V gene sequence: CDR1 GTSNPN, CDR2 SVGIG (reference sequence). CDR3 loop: CAWSGDIRETQYF.

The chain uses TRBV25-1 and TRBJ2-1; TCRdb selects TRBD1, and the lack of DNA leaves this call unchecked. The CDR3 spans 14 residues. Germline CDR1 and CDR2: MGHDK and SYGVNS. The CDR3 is CASSAGTAYNEQFF.

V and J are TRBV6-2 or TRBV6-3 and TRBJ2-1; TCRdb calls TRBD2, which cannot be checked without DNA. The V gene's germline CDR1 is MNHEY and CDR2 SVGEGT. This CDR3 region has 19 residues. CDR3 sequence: CASSPTGTSQGPPYNEQFF.

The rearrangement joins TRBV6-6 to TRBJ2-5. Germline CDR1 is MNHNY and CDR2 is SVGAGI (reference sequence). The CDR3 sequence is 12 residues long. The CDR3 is CASSLLQETQYF.

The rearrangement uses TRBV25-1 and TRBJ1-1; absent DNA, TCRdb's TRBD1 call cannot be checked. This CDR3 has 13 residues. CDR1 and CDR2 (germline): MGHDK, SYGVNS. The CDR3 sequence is CASSEYPGAEAFF.

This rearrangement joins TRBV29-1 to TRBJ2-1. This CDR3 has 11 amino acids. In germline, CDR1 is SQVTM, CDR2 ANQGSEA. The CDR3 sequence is CSLRLYNEQFF.

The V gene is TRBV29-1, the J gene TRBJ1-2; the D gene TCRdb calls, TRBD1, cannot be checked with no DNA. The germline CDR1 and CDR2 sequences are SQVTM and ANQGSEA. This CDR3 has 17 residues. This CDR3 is CSVEGVEDSSSNYGYTF. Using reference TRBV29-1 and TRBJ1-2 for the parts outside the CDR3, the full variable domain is SAVISQKPSRDICQRGTSLTIQCQVDSQVTMMFWYRQQPGQSLTLIATANQGSEATYESGFVIDKFPISRPNLTFSTLTVSNMSPEDSSIYLCSVEGVEDSSSNYGYTFGSGTRLTVV.

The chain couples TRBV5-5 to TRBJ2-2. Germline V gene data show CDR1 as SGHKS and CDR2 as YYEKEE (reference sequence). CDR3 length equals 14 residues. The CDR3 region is CASSLTANTGELFF.

CDR3 residues: CASSLEDRGPYEQYF. The chain recombines TRBV7-2 with TRBJ2-7; TCRdb outputs TRBD1, but without DNA this stays unchecked. The CDR3 covers 15 residues. The germline V gene has CDR1 SGHTA and CDR2 FQGNSA.

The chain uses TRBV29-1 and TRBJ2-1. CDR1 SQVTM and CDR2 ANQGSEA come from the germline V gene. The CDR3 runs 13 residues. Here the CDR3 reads CSALRFTYNEQFF.

CDR3 protein: CASSFTSGGGETQYF. The chain employs TRBV7-2 and TRBJ2-5; with no DNA, the TCRdb D assignment of TRBD2 cannot be verified. CDR3 length: 15 amino acids. Looked up from germline, CDR1 is SGHTA and CDR2 is FQGNSA. The full variable domain, in which reference TRBV7-2 and TRBJ2-5 provide the parts outside the CDR3, is GAGVSQSPSNKVTEKGKDVELRCDPISGHTALYWYRQSLGQGLEFLIYFQGNSAPDKSGLPSDRFSAERTGGSVSTLTIQRTQQEDSAVYLCASSFTSGGGETQYFGPGTRLLVL.